This T cell receptor (beta chain) was captured by sequencing in a study of T cell responses to AZD1222 COVID-19 vaccine. Findings and caveats of the study: A mostly white British donor set with more females was recruited, and clonal diversity was possibly underestimated. Regions left unmutated in variants are reportedly the target of nearly half of spike-specific TCRs.

Sequenced by immunoSEQ multiplex PCR; TCRdb stores in-frame clones only, minus some. The sample has roughly 150,000 clones, 88% seen once; the top ten hold 3% to 4%. This clone appeared a few times. Its target is not known. The germline V and J ends were trimmed by 3 bases and 3 bases, with 8 bases remaining between them. CDR3 length: 13 amino acids. CDR1 is SGHTA and CDR2 is FQGNSA in the germline V gene. This sequence was found in an adult in good health. The chain recombines TRBV7-2 with TRBJ1-2; the D gene is possibly TRBD1 (6 bases). Material: peripheral blood, obtained on day 0 of MenACWY control vaccination. CDR3: CASSFRQDYGYTF. Here the CDR3 DNA reads TGTGCCAGCAGCTTCAGACAGGACTATGGCTACACCTTC.